This T cell receptor (beta chain) originates from a study of blood T cell dynamics during melanoma immunotherapy. The overall study: Standard first-line treatment here was pembrolizumab or nivolumab plus ipilimumab in metastatic melanoma.

Specified time point: pre-treatment baseline. Patients had no prior systemic cancer treatment, immunosuppressants or other active cancers. DNA loading was fixed at about 380 ng for all bulk PBMC samples. The method was immunoSEQ multiplex PCR; TCRdb's version includes in-frame clones alone and lacks a portion of them. The sample has around 16,000 clones, 80% to 95% seen once. Trimming left V 5 bases short and J 4 bases short, with 8 bases between. The CDR3 has 13 amino acids. CDR1 and CDR2 (germline): LNHNV, YYDKDF (reference sequence). The chain combines TRBV15 with TRBJ2-2, with D unresolved. The material was blood, obtained from a patient treated with checkpoint blockade. The TCR originated in a human donor with melanoma. The CDR3: CATSPHPTGELFF. The DNA of the CDR3 is TGTGCCACCAGCCCCCACCCCACCGGGGAGCTGTTTTTT.